These 7 T cell receptor beta chains originate from one sample sequenced in a study of blood T cell repertoires in COVID-19. TCRdb keeps only in-frame clones here, not all; method: immunoSEQ multiplex PCR. Of about 150,000 clones in the sample, roughly 87% are singletons; the top ten hold about 5%. The sequencing input was peripheral blood. These receptors all come from a human donor in a cohort sampled during active COVID-19.

The chain has TRBV4-3 and TRBJ2-5, with 8 bases identical to TRBD1. V was clipped by 0 bases and J by 5 bases; unmatched bases: 5. The germline gives CDR1 LGHNA, CDR2 YSLEER. This CDR3 contains 15 residues. The CDR3 sequence is CASSQERTGKETQYF. CDR3 bases: TGCGCCAGCAGCCAAGAACGGACAGGGAAGGAGACCCAGTACTTC.

The chain uses TRBV5-4 and TRBJ2-7, with 8 bases matching TRBD1. The CDR3 loop spans 15 amino acids. Per the germline V gene, CDR1 is SGHNT and CDR2 is YYREEE (reference sequence). V gave up 3 bases and J gave up 3 bases; unmatched junction bases: 8. The CDR3 protein is CASSSPGTGYYEQYF. For the CDR3, the DNA is TGTGCCAGCAGCTCCCCCGGGACAGGCTACTACGAGCAGTACTTC.

This clone was detected only a few times. The J gene is TRBJ2-7, the V gene TRBV9, with 7 bases identical to TRBD1. CDR1 and CDR2 (germline): SGDLS, YYNGEE. With V trimmed by 5 bases and J by 2 bases, 10 bases remained unmatched. This CDR3 spans 15 amino acids. CDR3 nucleotide sequence: TGTGCCAGCAGTCCTACCTTAGACAGGGCCTACGAGCAGTACTTC. Protein: CASSPTLDRAYEQYF.

V usage is TRBV10-3 and J usage is TRBJ1-3; tentative D call: TRBD1 (5 bases). There are 13 residues in the CDR3. With 11 bases removed from V and 4 bases from J, the gap between germline ends came to 15 bases. Germline V lookup: CDR1 ENHRY, CDR2 SYGVKD. CDR3 bases: TGTGCCGAATCCAAGGGGCCAGGAAACACCATATATTTT. Protein product: CAESKGPGNTIYF.

V and J are TRBV28 and TRBJ1-6; no reliable D call. Trimming removed 4 bases at V and 0 bases at J, with 7 bases between. The CDR3 loop spans 15 amino acids. Germline V lookup: CDR1 MDHEN, CDR2 SYDVKM. This chain's CDR3 is CASSSGGSYNSPLHF. For the CDR3, the DNA is TGTGCCAGCAGTTCGGGAGGCTCCTATAATTCACCCCTCCACTTT.

The genes are TRBV7-8 and TRBJ1-5; 9 nucleotides line up with TRBD1. Germline V gene lookup returns CDR1 SGHVS and CDR2 FQNEAQ. The J segment lost 7 bases and the V segment lost 1 base, leaving 5 bases of the junction unmatched. This CDR3 region has 15 residues. This CDR3 reads CASSLDNRGHQPQHF. The CDR3 region has the DNA TGTGCCAGCAGCTTAGATAACAGGGGGCACCAGCCCCAGCATTTT.

This rearrangement joins TRBV10-2 to TRBJ2-7; 7 bases line up with TRBD1. Germline V lookup: CDR1 WSHSY, CDR2 SAAADI. The CDR3 is 15 amino acids. V lost 4 bases, J lost 6 bases, and 12 bases stayed unmatched. CDR3 DNA: TGCGCCAGCAGTGCCCCGGGACAGCTTCTTCCCGAGCAGTACTTC. It translates to CASSAPGQLLPEQYF.